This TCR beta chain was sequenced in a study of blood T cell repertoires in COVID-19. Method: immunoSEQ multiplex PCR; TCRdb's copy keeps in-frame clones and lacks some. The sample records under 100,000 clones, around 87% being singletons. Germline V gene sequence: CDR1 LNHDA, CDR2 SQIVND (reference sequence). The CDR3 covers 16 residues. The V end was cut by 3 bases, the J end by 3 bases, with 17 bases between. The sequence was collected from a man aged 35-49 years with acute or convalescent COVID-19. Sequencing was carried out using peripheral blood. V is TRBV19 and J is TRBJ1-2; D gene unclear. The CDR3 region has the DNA TGTGCCAGTAGTATTCCCCCAACAACAGACGACTATGGCTACACCTTC. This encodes CASSIPPTTDDYGYTF. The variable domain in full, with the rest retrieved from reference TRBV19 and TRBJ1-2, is DGGITQSPKYLFRKEGQNVTLSCEQNLNHDAMYWYRQDPGQGLRLIYYSQIVNDFQKGDIAEGYSVSREKKESFPLTVTSAQKNPTAFYLCASSIPPTTDDYGYTFGSGTRLTVV.